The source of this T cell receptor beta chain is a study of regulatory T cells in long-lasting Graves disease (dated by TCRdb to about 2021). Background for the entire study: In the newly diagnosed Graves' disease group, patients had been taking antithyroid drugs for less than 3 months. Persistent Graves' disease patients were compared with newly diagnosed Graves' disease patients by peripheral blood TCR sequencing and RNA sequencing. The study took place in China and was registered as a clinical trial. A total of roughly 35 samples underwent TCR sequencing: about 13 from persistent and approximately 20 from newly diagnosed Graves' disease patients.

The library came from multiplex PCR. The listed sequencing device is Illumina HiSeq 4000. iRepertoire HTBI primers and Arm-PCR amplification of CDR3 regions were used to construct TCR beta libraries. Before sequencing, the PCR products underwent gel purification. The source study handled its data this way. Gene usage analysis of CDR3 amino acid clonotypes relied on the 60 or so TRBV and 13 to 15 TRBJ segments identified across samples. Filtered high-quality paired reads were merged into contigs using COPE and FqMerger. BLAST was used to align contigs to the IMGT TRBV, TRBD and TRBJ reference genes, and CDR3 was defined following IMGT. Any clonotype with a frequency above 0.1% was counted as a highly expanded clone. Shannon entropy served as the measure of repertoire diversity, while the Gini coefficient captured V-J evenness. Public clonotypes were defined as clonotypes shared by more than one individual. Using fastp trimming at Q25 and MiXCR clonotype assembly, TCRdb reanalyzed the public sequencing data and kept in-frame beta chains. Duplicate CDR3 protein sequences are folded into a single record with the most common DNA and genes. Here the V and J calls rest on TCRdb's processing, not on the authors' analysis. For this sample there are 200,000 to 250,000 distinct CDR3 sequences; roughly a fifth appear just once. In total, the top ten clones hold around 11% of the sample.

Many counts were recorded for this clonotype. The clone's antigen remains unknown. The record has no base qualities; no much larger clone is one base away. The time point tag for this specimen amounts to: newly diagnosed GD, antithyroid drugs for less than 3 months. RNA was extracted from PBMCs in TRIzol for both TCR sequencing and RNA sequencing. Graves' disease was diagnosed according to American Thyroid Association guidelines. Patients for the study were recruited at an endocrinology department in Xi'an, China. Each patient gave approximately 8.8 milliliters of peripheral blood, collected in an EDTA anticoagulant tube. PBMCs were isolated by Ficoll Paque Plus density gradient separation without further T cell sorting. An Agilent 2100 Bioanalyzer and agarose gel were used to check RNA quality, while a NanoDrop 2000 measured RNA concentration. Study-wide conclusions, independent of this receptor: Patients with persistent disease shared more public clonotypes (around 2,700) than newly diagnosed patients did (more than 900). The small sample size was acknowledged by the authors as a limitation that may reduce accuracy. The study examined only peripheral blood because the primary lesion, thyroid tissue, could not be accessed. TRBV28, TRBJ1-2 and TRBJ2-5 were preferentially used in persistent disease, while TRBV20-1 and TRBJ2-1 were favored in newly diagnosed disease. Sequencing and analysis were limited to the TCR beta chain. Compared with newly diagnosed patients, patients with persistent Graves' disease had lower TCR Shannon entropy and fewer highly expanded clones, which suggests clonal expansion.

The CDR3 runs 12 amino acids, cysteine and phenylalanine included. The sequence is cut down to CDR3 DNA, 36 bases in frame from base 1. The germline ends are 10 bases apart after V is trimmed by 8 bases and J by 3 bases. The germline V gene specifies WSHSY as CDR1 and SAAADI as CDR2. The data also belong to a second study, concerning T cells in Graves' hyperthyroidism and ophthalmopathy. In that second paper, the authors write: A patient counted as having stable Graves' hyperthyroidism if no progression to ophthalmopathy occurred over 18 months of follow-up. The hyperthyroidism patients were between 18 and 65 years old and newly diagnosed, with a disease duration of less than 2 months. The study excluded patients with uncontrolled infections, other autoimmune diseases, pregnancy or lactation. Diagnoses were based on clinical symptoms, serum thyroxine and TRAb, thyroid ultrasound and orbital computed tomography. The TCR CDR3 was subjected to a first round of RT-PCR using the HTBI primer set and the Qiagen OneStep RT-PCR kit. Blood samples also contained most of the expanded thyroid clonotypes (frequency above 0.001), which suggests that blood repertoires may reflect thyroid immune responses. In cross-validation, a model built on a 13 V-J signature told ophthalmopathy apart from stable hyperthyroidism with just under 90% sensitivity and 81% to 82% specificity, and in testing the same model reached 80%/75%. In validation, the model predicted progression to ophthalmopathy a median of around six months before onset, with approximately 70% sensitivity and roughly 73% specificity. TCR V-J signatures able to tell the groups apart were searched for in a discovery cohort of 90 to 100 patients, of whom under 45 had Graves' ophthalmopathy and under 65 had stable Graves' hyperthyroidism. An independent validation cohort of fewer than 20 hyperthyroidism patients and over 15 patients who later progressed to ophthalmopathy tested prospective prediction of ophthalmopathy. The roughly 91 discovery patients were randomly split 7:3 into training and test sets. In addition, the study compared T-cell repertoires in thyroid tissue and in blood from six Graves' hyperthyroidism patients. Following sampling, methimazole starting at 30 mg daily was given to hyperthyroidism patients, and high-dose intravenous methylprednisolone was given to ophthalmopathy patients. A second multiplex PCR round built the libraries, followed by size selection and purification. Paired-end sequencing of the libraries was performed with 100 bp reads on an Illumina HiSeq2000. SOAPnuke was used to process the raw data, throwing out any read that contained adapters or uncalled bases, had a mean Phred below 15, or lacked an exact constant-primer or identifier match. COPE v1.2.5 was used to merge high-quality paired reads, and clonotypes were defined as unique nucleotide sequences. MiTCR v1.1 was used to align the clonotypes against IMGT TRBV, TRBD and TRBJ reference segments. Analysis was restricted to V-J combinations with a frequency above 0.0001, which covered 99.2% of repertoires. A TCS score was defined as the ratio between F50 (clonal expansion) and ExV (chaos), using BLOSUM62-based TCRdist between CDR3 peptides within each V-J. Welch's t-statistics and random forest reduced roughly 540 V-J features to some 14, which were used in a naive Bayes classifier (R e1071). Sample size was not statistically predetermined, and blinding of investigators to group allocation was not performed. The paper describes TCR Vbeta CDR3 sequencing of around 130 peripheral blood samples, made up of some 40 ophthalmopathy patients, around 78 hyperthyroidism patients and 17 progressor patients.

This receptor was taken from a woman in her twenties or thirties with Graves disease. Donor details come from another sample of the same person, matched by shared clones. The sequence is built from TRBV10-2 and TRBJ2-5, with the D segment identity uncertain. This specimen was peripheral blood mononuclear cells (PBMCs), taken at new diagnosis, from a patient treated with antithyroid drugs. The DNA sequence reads TGCGCCAGCGGGGTGCAAAAAGAGACCCAGTACTTC. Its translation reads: CASGVQKETQYF.